This T cell receptor beta chain was sequenced in a study of cytomegalovirus exposure and HLA in healthy donors. Study results and limitations: In vitro checks showed that a few CMV-associated chains really do target CMV antigens.

CDR1 and CDR2 (germline): SGHTA, FQGTGA. The CDR3 length is 15 residues. The sample holds one count of this clone. Its target is unknown. One junction end does not reproduce the germline sequence, and a read error may be involved. It was with 60 Vbeta and 13 Jbeta primers that the PCR ran. In the source study's methods: It was a later analysis that counted approximately 81 million unique TCR beta chains, of which 8.5 million to 12 million were shared. Produced via immunoSEQ multiplex PCR; TCRdb's table is partial and in-frame only. Clone size and V and J calls were adopted from that table, with D and trimming inferred from the DNA. The sample contains some 120,000 clones, approximately 70% of which appear only once.

Sequences were obtained from PBMCs. The TCR was taken from a woman aged 40 to 55 in good health and CMV-seropositive. The rearrangement uses TRBV7-3 and TRBJ1-2; the D gene is possibly TRBD1 (6 bases). CDR3 bases: TGTGCCAGCAGCCAGCAAACAGGACAGAGCCACCCCCGCTATTTC. Encoded protein: CASSQQTGQSHPRYF.